In its sample, the clone carrying this T cell receptor beta chain was seen a few times. Its antigen is not identified. The sample belongs to a study of cytomegalovirus exposure and HLA in healthy donors. Study information: The use of the same platform for the 100 to 150 validation repertoires and the roughly 700 first-cohort repertoires was reported by a later analysis.

Overall study findings and caveats: In vitro testing confirmed three CMV-associated chains as specific for CMV antigens. TCR clusters originating in the first cohort tended to co-occur in the 120 validation repertoires, according to a later analysis.

This CDR3 has 15 amino acids. The V gene's germline CDR1 is GTSNPN and CDR2 SVGIG (reference sequence). Trimming cost V 5 bases and J 6 bases, with 17 bases left between them. Assay used: immunoSEQ multiplex PCR; TCRdb lists only in-frame clones, some missing. The table lists 150,000 or so clones, roughly 80% of them singletons, with approximately 2% in the top ten. The chain recombines TRBV30 with TRBJ1-6; D is unresolved. The sample comprised PBMCs. This TCR was recovered from a man aged 25 to 40 in good health and CMV-seropositive. CDR3: CAWPSTRSTNSPLHF. Here the CDR3 DNA reads TGTGCCTGGCCTAGTACGCGGAGTACTAATTCACCCCTCCACTTT. Based on the CDR3 plus reference TRBV30 and TRBJ1-6, the full variable domain is SQTIHQWPATLVQPVGSPLSLECTVEGTSNPNLYWYRQAAGRGLQLLFYSVGIGQISSEVPQNLSASRPQDRQFILSSKKLLLSDSGFYLCAWPSTRSTNSPLHFGNGTRLTVT.